Presented here are 13 T cell receptor beta chains from one specimen sequenced in a study of neurological immune-mediated disorders. Via MiXCR, TCRdb re-called the 5' RACE reads, giving one row per CDR3 protein. The sample records 65,000 to 75,000 distinct CDR3 sequences, roughly 4.8% being singletons. The specimen was PBMCs. The receptors were sampled from an older woman with multiple sclerosis.

The genes are TRBV6-1 and TRBJ2-7, with TRBD2 identical over 10 bases. The CDR3 spans 17 residues. CDR1 is MNHNS and CDR2 is SASEGT in the germline V gene. The V gene end was trimmed by 4 bases and the J gene end by 7 bases; junction bases not matched to a gene: 16. The CDR3 nucleotides are TGTGCCAGCAGTGCAACTCCGCTAGCGGGGGCCCTCGTGGAGCAGTACTTC. Translating gives CASSATPLAGALVEQYF.

The chain employs TRBV20-1 and TRBJ2-7; 7 bases fit TRBD2. This CDR3 spans 14 amino acids. CDR1 and CDR2 (germline): DFQATT, SNEGSKA (reference sequence). The J segment lost 2 bases and the V segment lost 3 bases, leaving 7 bases of the junction unmatched. This chain's CDR3 is CSARTSFHTYEQYF. CDR3 sequence (DNA): TGCAGTGCTAGGACTAGCTTTCATACCTACGAGCAGTACTTC.

This clonotype occurred many times. This chain joins TRBV7-2 and TRBJ1-5; D perhaps matches TRBD1 (6 bases). CDR3 size: 14 residues. Germline V gene data show CDR1 as SGHTA and CDR2 as FQGNSA. Between the trimmed V and J ends, which lost 3 bases and 6 bases, there was a span of 12 bases. This CDR3 is CASSFKQGGQPQHF. In DNA, the CDR3 is TGTGCCAGCAGCTTTAAACAGGGTGGTCAGCCCCAGCATTTT.

This clonotype was picked up many times. The chain couples TRBV5-1 to TRBJ1-2; D might be TRBD1 (6 bases). CDR1 and CDR2 (germline): SGHRS, YFSETQ. CDR3 length equals 14 residues. V lost 4 bases and J 5 bases, leaving 15 bases between the germline ends. The CDR3 sequence is CASSTGQGIYGYTF. Here the CDR3 DNA reads TGCGCCAGCAGCACGGGCCAGGGGATATATGGCTACACCTTC.

This clonotype was seen many times. The gene calls are TRBV5-6 and TRBJ2-7; no reliable D call. Trimming took 4 bases from V and 4 from J, leaving 15 bases between them. Germline CDR1 reads SGHDT; CDR2 reads YYEEEE. This CDR3 is 14 amino acids long. The CDR3 loop is CASSTYWATYEQYF. In DNA, the CDR3 is TGTGCCAGCAGCACGTACTGGGCGACTTACGAGCAGTACTTC.

The chain is built from TRBV5-1 and TRBJ2-1, with D tentatively TRBD2 (5 bases). V shed 4 bases and J shed 1 base, with 15 bases lying between them. The CDR3 covers 16 residues. Germline V gene sequence: CDR1 SGHRS, CDR2 YFSETQ. CDR3 nucleotides: TGCGCCAGCAGCCGCACAGAGAGAGGGTCCTACAATGAGCAGTTCTTC. It yields the protein CASSRTERGSYNEQFF.

This clonotype was seen at least ten times. The rearrangement uses TRBV4-1 and TRBJ2-2; D is uncertain. V shed 2 bases and J shed 2 bases, with 9 bases lying between them. Germline CDR1 is MGHRA and CDR2 is YSYEKL. CDR3 size: 15 residues. CDR3 amino acids: CASSQLFLNTGELFF. The DNA for the CDR3 is TGCGCCAGCAGCCAACTCTTCCTTAACACCGGGGAGCTGTTTTTT.

This clonotype has ten or more counts. V is TRBV6-2 or TRBV6-3 and J is TRBJ2-6; D gene ambiguous. Germline V gives CDR1 MNHEY, CDR2 SVGEGT. The ends were cut back, 8 bases at V and 0 bases at J, with 2 bases in the middle. This CDR3 spans 12 amino acids. The CDR3 loop is CASGSGANVLTF. The CDR3 DNA is TGTGCCAGCGGCTCTGGGGCCAACGTCCTGACTTTC.

This clonotype was recorded many times. The chain is built from TRBV24-1 and TRBJ2-1; D remains ambiguous. This CDR3 has 11 residues. V was pared by 4 bases and J by 8 bases, with 5 bases between. Germline assignment: CDR1 KGHDR and CDR2 SFDVKD. CDR3 amino acids: CATSESDEQFF. The CDR3 bases are TGTGCCACCAGTGAGTCGGATGAGCAGTTCTTC.

This clonotype was seen many times. The chain employs TRBV3-1 and TRBJ2-2, with TRBD1 identical over 9 bases. The CDR3 is made up of 17 amino acids. From germline, CDR1 is LGHDT and CDR2 YNNKEL (reference sequence). Trimming cost V 1 base and J 2 bases; bases outside gene matches: 5. CDR3 bases: TGTGCCAGCAGCCAAGTGGGGGGACAGGGAAACACCGGGGAGCTGTTTTTT. It yields the protein CASSQVGGQGNTGELFF.

This clonotype occurred many times. CDR3 region: CASRDYRNTEAFF. The DNA for the CDR3 is TGTGCCAGCAGGGATTATAGAAACACTGAAGCTTTCTTT. The chain couples TRBV25-1 to TRBJ1-1; D unresolved. V lost 6 bases and J lost 2, with 10 bases in between. The CDR3 length is 13 residues. Germline-derived CDR1 and CDR2 are MGHDK and SYGVNS. The full variable domain, in which reference TRBV25-1 and TRBJ1-1 provide the parts outside the CDR3, is EADIYQTPRYLVIGTGKKITLECSQTMGHDKMYWYQQDPGMELHLIHYSYGVNSTEKGDLSSESTVSRIRTEHFPLTLESARPSHTSQYLCASRDYRNTEAFFGQGTRLTVV.

Ten or more counts support this clonotype. The V gene is TRBV20-1, the J gene TRBJ2-1; D call uncertain. CDR3 length: 14 amino acids. Trimming cost V 7 bases and J 2 bases, with 15 bases left between them. CDR1 is DFQATT, CDR2 SNEGSKA, per germline (reference sequence). The CDR3 is CSVSSSEAYNEQFF. CDR3 in DNA: TGCAGTGTTTCCTCTTCAGAGGCCTACAATGAGCAGTTCTTC.

There are many counts of this clonotype. J is TRBJ2-7 and V is TRBV7-2, with 8 bases fitting TRBD2. The germline CDR1 and CDR2 sequences are SGHTA and FQGNSA. The CDR3 runs to 14 residues. The J segment lost 7 bases and the V segment lost 4 bases, leaving 9 bases of the junction unmatched. CDR3 sequence (DNA): TGTGCCAGCAGCTCCACCGGACTAGCTGGTGAGCAGTACTTC. This sequence encodes CASSSTGLAGEQYF.